This T cell receptor beta chain originates from a study of OX40 agonist ivuxolimab in advanced cancers. Germline assignment: CDR1 ENHRY and CDR2 SYGVKD. V dropped 3 bases and J dropped 3 bases, with 8 bases sitting between them. The CDR3 loop spans 14 amino acids. Measured with immunoSEQ multiplex PCR; TCRdb has only the in-frame clones, and not every one. In the table there are tens of thousands of clones, roughly nine tenths of which are singletons. The genes are TRBV10-3 and TRBJ2-2; D possibly corresponds to TRBD2 (5 bases). The starting material was CD4+ or CD8+ T cells sorted from blood, obtained in a trial of the OX40 agonist ivuxolimab. This sequence was found in an adult with an advanced solid tumor such as melanoma, head and neck, liver or kidney cancer. DNA for the CDR3: TGTGCCATCAGTGATTCGGGGTACACCGGGGAGCTGTTTTTT. Amino acid sequence: CAISDSGYTGELFF.